The 30 T cell receptor beta chains presented below share a single source sample, sequenced in a study of blood T cell repertoires in COVID-19. Assay: immunoSEQ multiplex PCR; the TCRdb copy retains only in-frame clones and omits some. The profile shows 400,000 or so clones, roughly 87% of them singletons. Sequencing input: PBMCs or T cells enriched from blood (not recorded which). These receptors were collected from a woman aged 40 to 49 with acute COVID-19.

The V gene is TRBV4-2, the J gene TRBJ2-3, with 9 bases that match TRBD2. The CDR3 is 15 residues long. CDR1 and CDR2 from the germline V gene are LGHNA and YNFKEQ. The ends lost 2 bases at V and 6 bases at J; junction bases unmatched: 6. CDR3 sequence reads: CASSQLAGFVDTQYF. DNA for the CDR3: TGTGCCAGCAGCCAACTAGCGGGGTTCGTGGATACGCAGTATTTT.

The gene calls are TRBV2 and TRBJ2-7, with a tentative D call TRBD2 (5 bases). Trimming left V 6 bases short and J 3 bases short, with 9 bases between. Germline values: CDR1 SNHLY, CDR2 FYNNEI. The CDR3 spans 12 residues. CDR3 nucleotide sequence: TGTGCCAGCAGGGACTCAGTCTACGAGCAGTACTTC. It yields the protein CASRDSVYEQYF.

The chain is built from TRBV5-1 and TRBJ1-3; TRBD1 might be the D (5 bases). This CDR3 region has 15 residues. Germline CDR1 is SGHRS and CDR2 is YFSETQ. The germline V and J ends were trimmed by 1 base and 2 bases, with 10 bases remaining between them. The CDR3 sequence is CASSLLGLAGNTIYF. CDR3 DNA: TGCGCCAGCAGCTTGCTGGGACTGGCTGGAAACACCATATATTTT.

The table lists this clone with a count of one. V is TRBV10-3 and J is TRBJ2-2; 8 bases line up with TRBD1. The junction had 5 bases not matched to a gene; V was cut back by 5 bases and J by 6 bases. CDR1 and CDR2 from the germline V gene are ENHRY and SYGVKD. There are 14 residues in the CDR3. The DNA of the CDR3 is TGTGCCATCAGTACCCGACAGGGGTCCGGGGAGCTGTTTTTT. Its protein is CAISTRQGSGELFF.

V and J are TRBV27 and TRBJ2-7; TRBD1 might be the D (5 bases). This CDR3 comprises 13 residues. The germline CDR1 and CDR2 sequences are MNHEY and SMNVEV (reference sequence). Trimming pared 3 bases from V and 6 bases from J, leaving 12 bases between. The CDR3 spells CASSFAGKVEQYF. The CDR3 bases are TGTGCCAGCAGTTTCGCAGGGAAGGTCGAGCAGTACTTC.

The rearrangement joins TRBV7-9 to TRBJ1-2; D gene ambiguous. Trimming cost V 5 bases and J 8 bases, with 24 bases left between them. Germline V lookup: CDR1 SEHNR, CDR2 FQNEAQ (reference sequence). The CDR3 consists of 16 residues. The CDR3 bases are TGTGCCAGCAGCCCAGGTGGCCCGCCCTGGTTGGCGGGCTACACCTTC. This translates into CASSPGGPPWLAGYTF.

The genes are TRBV5-1 and TRBJ1-1, with TRBD1 identical over 10 bases. The V gene's germline CDR1 is SGHRS and CDR2 YFSETQ. Trimming removed 4 bases from V and 11 bases from J; junction bases left unmatched: 14. This CDR3 spans 15 amino acids. This CDR3 reads CASSQRGTGDAAAFF. The CDR3, as DNA: TGCGCCAGCAGCCAGAGAGGGACAGGGGATGCTGCTGCTTTCTTT. The full variable domain, in which reference TRBV5-1 and TRBJ1-1 provide the parts outside the CDR3, is KAGVTQTPRYLIKTRGQQVTLSCSPISGHRSVSWYQQTPGQGLQFLFEYFSETQRNKGNFPGRFSGRQFSNSRSEMNVSTLELGDSALYLCASSQRGTGDAAAFFGQGTRLTVV.

This chain uses TRBV6-5 with TRBJ1-4, with TRBD1 as a possible D gene (5 bases). In germline, CDR1 is MNHEY, CDR2 SVGAGI. V gave up 8 bases and J gave up 7 bases, with 20 bases separating them. The CDR3 loop spans 15 amino acids. For the CDR3, the DNA is TGTGCCAGCCAAAATGGGGCAACCTGGGGTGAAAAACTGTTTTTT. Translation: CASQNGATWGEKLFF.

The chain couples TRBV9 to TRBJ2-3, with 11 bases fitting TRBD2. The germline V gene has CDR1 SGDLS and CDR2 YYNGEE. The junction had 9 bases not matched to a gene; V was cut back by 0 bases and J by 3 bases. This CDR3 has 18 amino acids. DNA for the CDR3: TGTGCCAGCAGCGTAGAGCCGTATACTAGCGGGGGAACAGATACGCAGTATTTT. Translation: CASSVEPYTSGGTDTQYF.

The chain carries TRBV10-3 and TRBJ1-2; the D gene is possibly TRBD1 (6 bases). Trimming left V 8 bases short and J 1 base short, with 11 bases between. This CDR3 is 13 amino acids long. Germline assignment: CDR1 ENHRY and CDR2 SYGVKD. For the CDR3, the DNA is TGTGCCATCCAGACAGGAAATAACTATGGCTACACCTTC. Protein product: CAIQTGNNYGYTF.

This clone has just one count. The chain recombines TRBV30 with TRBJ2-5; 9 nucleotides agree with TRBD1. The V gene end was trimmed by 4 bases and the J gene end by 0 bases; junction bases not matched to a gene: 6. The CDR3 loop spans 15 amino acids. Germline CDR1 GTSNPN, CDR2 SVGIG (reference sequence). In DNA, the CDR3 is TGTGCCTGGACCCTAGGACAGGGGTACCAAGAGACCCAGTACTTC. Translation: CAWTLGQGYQETQYF.

The sample holds a few counts of this clone. This same CDR3 is encoded by further DNA sequences in the sample. The gene calls are TRBV5-1 and TRBJ1-2, with 9 bases lining up with TRBD1. Unmatched junction bases numbered 1, after V lost 3 bases and J lost 4 bases. The CDR3 is 13 residues long. Germline loops: CDR1 SGHRS, CDR2 YFSETQ. The chain's CDR3 is CASSSGQGYGYTF. The CDR3 coding sequence is TGCGCCAGCAGCTCGGGACAGGGCTATGGCTACACCTTC.

This clone has a single count. This rearrangement joins TRBV5-8 to TRBJ1-2, with 9 bases aligning to TRBD1. CDR1 is SGHTS, CDR2 YDEGEE, per germline. The V gene end was trimmed by 4 bases and the J gene end by 2 bases; junction bases not matched to a gene: 3. CDR3 size: 14 residues. CDR3 amino acids: CASSITGGNYGYTF. The CDR3 DNA reads as TGTGCCAGCAGCATTACAGGGGGCAACTATGGCTACACCTTC.

The chain links TRBV9 to TRBJ2-2; tentative D call: TRBD1 (6 bases). The V gene's germline CDR1 is SGDLS and CDR2 YYNGEE. Trimming removed 1 base at V and 4 bases at J, with 11 bases between. CDR3 size: 15 residues. CDR3 protein: CASSVFGGSTGELFF. In DNA, the CDR3 is TGTGCCAGCAGCGTATTTGGGGGCAGCACCGGGGAGCTGTTTTTT.

This chain links TRBV28 with TRBJ1-5, with D possibly matching TRBD1 (5 bases). The CDR3 spans 12 residues. V dropped 5 bases and J dropped 6 bases, with 8 bases sitting between them. The germline gives CDR1 MDHEN, CDR2 SYDVKM. CDR3 residues: CASSQQVQPQHF. The CDR3 bases are TGTGCCAGCAGTCAACAGGTTCAGCCCCAGCATTTT.

The genes are TRBV5-5 and TRBJ2-5; 10 bases line up with TRBD2. Germline V gene lookup returns CDR1 SGHKS and CDR2 YYEKEE (reference sequence). This CDR3 is built from 17 residues. V was clipped by 3 bases and J by 3 bases; unmatched bases: 11. The CDR3 loop is CASSWLAGVELKETQYF. CDR3 sequence (DNA): TGTGCCAGCAGCTGGCTAGCGGGGGTAGAACTAAAAGAGACCCAGTACTTC.

This chain links TRBV11-2 with TRBJ1-2, with D possibly matching TRBD1 (6 bases). The CDR3 is 14 amino acids. V shed 1 base and J shed 3 bases, with 9 bases lying between them. The germline V gene has CDR1 SGHAT and CDR2 FQNNGV. The CDR3 sequence: CASSLVAGDYGYTF. CDR3 bases: TGTGCCAGCAGCTTAGTGGCAGGGGACTATGGCTACACCTTC.

The rearrangement joins TRBV2 to TRBJ1-6; 11 bases map to TRBD1. In germline, CDR1 is SNHLY, CDR2 FYNNEI. The CDR3 contains 14 residues. V dropped 6 bases and J dropped 11; count of bases not matched to a gene: 6. The CDR3 DNA sequence: TGTGCCAGCAGGGGGGACAGGGGGTCAACACCCCTCCACTTT. Translated: CASRGDRGSTPLHF.

V is TRBV19 and J is TRBJ1-2, with a weak D call TRBD1 (6 bases). CDR1 is LNHDA and CDR2 is SQIVND in the germline V gene (reference sequence). V was clipped by 0 bases and J by 1 base, with 9 bases between them. This CDR3 is built from 15 residues. The CDR3: CASSIDADSNYGYTF. The CDR3 DNA sequence: TGTGCCAGTAGTATAGATGCGGACAGTAACTATGGCTACACCTTC.

The V and J genes are TRBV9 and TRBJ1-2, with 7 bases lining up with TRBD1. Germline lookup yields CDR1 SGDLS and CDR2 YYNGEE. This CDR3 region has 15 residues. Germline trimming cut 3 bases from V and 5 bases from J; bases unmatched to any gene: 10. CDR3 residues: CASSAPQGRPYGYTF. CDR3 sequence (DNA): TGTGCCAGCAGCGCCCCACAGGGGCGCCCATATGGCTACACCTTC.

The chain combines TRBV21-1 with TRBJ2-3; the D call TRBD1 from the table was never checked on the DNA. TRBV21-1 has pseudogene status. The CDR3 contains 15 residues. This CDR3 is CASSKWSGRTDTQYF. CDR3 nucleotides: TGTGCCAGCAGCAAATGGTCAGGCAGAACAGATACGCAGTATTTT.

The CDR3 nucleotides read TGTGCCAGTACACGCGGTTGGGGGGTAGAGTACGAGCAGTACTTC. Protein product: CASTRGWGVEYEQYF. This chain joins TRBV19 and TRBJ2-7, with a weak D call TRBD2 (6 bases). Between the trimmed V and J ends, which lost 7 bases and 4 bases, there was a span of 20 bases. Germline V gene data show CDR1 as LNHDA and CDR2 as SQIVND (reference sequence). This CDR3 contains 15 residues.

The V call is TRBV2, the J call TRBJ2-5; 12 bases are shared with TRBD2. From germline, CDR1 is SNHLY and CDR2 FYNNEI. This CDR3 is 14 amino acids long. Unmatched junction bases numbered 3, after V lost 6 bases and J lost 4 bases. CDR3 DNA sequence: TGTGCCAGCAGCCGACTAGCGGGGGCAGAGACCCAGTACTTC. This translates into CASSRLAGAETQYF.

This chain uses TRBV15 with TRBJ1-4, with TRBD1 matching over 8 bases. This CDR3 spans 16 amino acids. Germline V gives CDR1 LNHNV, CDR2 YYDKDF (reference sequence). V lost 5 bases to trimming and J lost 4 bases; unmatched junction nucleotides: 9. The CDR3 reads CATSGLPTGDNEKLFF. The CDR3 DNA sequence: TGTGCCACCAGCGGATTACCGACAGGGGATAATGAAAAACTGTTTTTT.

The J gene is TRBJ2-3, the V gene TRBV5-1; possible D gene TRBD1, 6 bases. The germline V gene has CDR1 SGHRS and CDR2 YFSETQ. The V gene lost 4 bases and the J gene lost 0 bases, with 12 bases spanning the gap. There are 15 residues in the CDR3. The CDR3 nucleotides are TGCGCCAGCAGCCCCGGGACACCAAGCACAGATACGCAGTATTTT. This codes for CASSPGTPSTDTQYF.

The chain has TRBV15 and TRBJ1-2, with D perhaps matching TRBD1 (5 bases). CDR3 length: 14 residues. The ends were cut back, 0 bases at V and 1 base at J, with 6 bases in the middle. Per the germline V gene, CDR1 is LNHNV and CDR2 is YYDKDF (reference sequence). CDR3 protein: CATSRDQGNYGYTF. The CDR3 DNA reads TGTGCCACCAGCAGAGATCAGGGTAACTATGGCTACACCTTC.

The chain joins TRBV2 to TRBJ2-7; D gene unclear. Looked up from germline, CDR1 is SNHLY and CDR2 is FYNNEI. Trimming stripped 2 bases from V and 0 bases from J, with 14 bases between. There are 16 residues in the CDR3. CDR3 sequence: CASSEIRRQSSYEQYF. Here the CDR3 DNA reads TGTGCCAGCAGTGAAATTCGGCGGCAAAGCTCCTACGAGCAGTACTTC. The complete variable domain, with remaining parts taken from reference TRBV2 and TRBJ2-7, reads EPEVTQTPSHQVTQMGQEVILRCVPISNHLYFYWYRQILGQKVEFLVSFYNNEISEKSEIFDDQFSVERPDGSNFTLKIRSTKLEDSAMYFCASSEIRRQSSYEQYFGPGTRLTVT.

V is TRBV29-1 and J is TRBJ2-1; 9 nucleotides agree with TRBD1. Trimming took 7 bases from V and 0 from J; bases not matched to a gene: 7. The CDR3 runs 15 residues. Looked up from germline, CDR1 is SQVTM and CDR2 is ANQGSEA. CDR3 bases: TGCAGCGGCGGGGACAGGGCCAACTCCTACAATGAGCAGTTCTTC. Protein: CSGGDRANSYNEQFF.

There are a few counts of this clone. The rearrangement links TRBV9 to TRBJ2-1, with 9 bases aligning to TRBD2. V shed 0 bases, J shed 6 bases, and the junction held 4 bases outside the gene matches. The CDR3 sequence is 15 residues long. Per the germline V gene, CDR1 is SGDLS and CDR2 is YYNGEE. CDR3 protein: CASSVGGAGGNEQFF. The CDR3 nucleotides are TGTGCCAGCAGCGTAGGGGGAGCGGGGGGCAATGAGCAGTTCTTC.

The genes are TRBV7-9 and TRBJ2-3; 8 nucleotides agree with TRBD1. CDR1 and CDR2 (germline): SEHNR, FQNEAQ (reference sequence). Trimming cost V 1 base and J 0 bases; bases outside gene matches: 0. The CDR3 runs 15 residues. In DNA form, the CDR3 reads TGTGCCAGCAGCTTAGGGACAGGGAGCACAGATACGCAGTATTTT. This gives the protein CASSLGTGSTDTQYF.